Listed here is a single T cell receptor (beta chain). Its antigen is unidentified. Germline-derived CDR1 and CDR2 are LNHDA and SQIVND (reference sequence). With 7 bases clipped from V and 4 bases from J, the junction kept 6 bases outside the gene matches. The CDR3 contains 14 residues. This record belongs to a study of cytomegalovirus exposure and HLA in healthy donors. Background on the study: The study's early data release held about 85 million unique TCRs from HLA-typed donors.

General study results and limits: TRBV6-2, TRBV6-3 and other indistinguishable V segments were excluded. Follow-up analysis later connected one missense variant in DCLRE1C with trimming of TCR beta V- and J-genes.

The PCR had 60 Vbeta and 13 Jbeta primers. The assay was immunoSEQ multiplex PCR, and TCRdb's table has in-frame clones only and misses some. In the table there are fewer than 350,000 clones, roughly 90% of which are singletons. At sampling all donors were nominally healthy, likely with unrecorded immune exposures. This TCR was recovered from a woman aged 18-29 years in good health and CMV-seronegative. The chain carries TRBV19 and TRBJ1-4, with 7 nucleotides matching TRBD1. Sequencing used PBMCs. Here the CDR3 reads CASNYRGVNEKLFF. The DNA of the CDR3 is TGTGCCAGTAACTACAGGGGTGTTAATGAAAAACTGTTTTTT.